This T cell receptor beta chain stems from a study of T-cell memory formation after mild COVID-19. The V segment lost 2 bases and the J segment 5 bases; nucleotides outside the gene matches: 5. The CDR3 runs 14 residues. TCRdb processed the 5' RACE reads anew with MiXCR; each CDR3 protein has one entry. The data hold hundreds of thousands of distinct CDR3 sequences, with less than 25% observed a single time. In this sample, this clonotype turned up a few times. Sequenced: PBMCs or a T cell subset sorted from them (not recorded which). This sequence originates from an adult woman who had mild COVID-19 (a few samples of this study predate the infection). Cell type and time point are not known. V and J are TRBV12-3 or TRBV12-4 and TRBJ2-7; 8 positions match TRBD1. The CDR3 loop is CASSLSAGGNEQYF. Written as DNA, the CDR3 is TGTGCCAGCAGTTTAAGCGCAGGGGGCAACGAGCAGTACTTC.